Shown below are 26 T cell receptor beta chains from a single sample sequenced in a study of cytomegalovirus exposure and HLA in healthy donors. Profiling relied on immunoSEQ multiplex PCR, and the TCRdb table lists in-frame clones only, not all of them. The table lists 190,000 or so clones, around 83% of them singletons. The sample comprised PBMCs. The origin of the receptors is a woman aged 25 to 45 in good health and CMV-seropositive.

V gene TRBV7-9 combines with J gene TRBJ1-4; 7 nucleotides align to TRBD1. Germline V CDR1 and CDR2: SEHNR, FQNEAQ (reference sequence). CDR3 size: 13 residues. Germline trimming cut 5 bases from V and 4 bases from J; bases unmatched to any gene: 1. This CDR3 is CASSDRDNEKLFF. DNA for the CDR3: TGTGCCAGCAGCGACAGGGATAATGAAAAACTGTTTTTT.

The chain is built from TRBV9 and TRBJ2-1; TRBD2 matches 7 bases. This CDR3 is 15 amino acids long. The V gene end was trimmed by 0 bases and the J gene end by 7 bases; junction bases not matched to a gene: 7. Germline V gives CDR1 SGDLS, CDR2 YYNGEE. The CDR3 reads CASSVVGTTLNEQFF. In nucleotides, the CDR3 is TGTGCCAGCAGCGTAGTGGGGACTACCTTGAATGAGCAGTTCTTC.

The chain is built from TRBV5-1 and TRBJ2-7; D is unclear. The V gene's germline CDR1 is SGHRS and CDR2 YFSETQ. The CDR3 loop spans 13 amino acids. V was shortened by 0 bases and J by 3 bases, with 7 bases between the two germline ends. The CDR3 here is CASSLDGVYEQYF. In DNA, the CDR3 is TGCGCCAGCAGCTTGGATGGAGTCTACGAGCAGTACTTC.

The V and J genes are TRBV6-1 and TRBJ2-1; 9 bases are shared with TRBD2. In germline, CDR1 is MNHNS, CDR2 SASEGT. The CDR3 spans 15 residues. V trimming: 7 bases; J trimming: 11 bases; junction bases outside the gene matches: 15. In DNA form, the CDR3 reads TGTGCCAGCAACCTAGACCTAGGGGCTAGCGGGAAGCAGTTCTTC. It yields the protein CASNLDLGASGKQFF.

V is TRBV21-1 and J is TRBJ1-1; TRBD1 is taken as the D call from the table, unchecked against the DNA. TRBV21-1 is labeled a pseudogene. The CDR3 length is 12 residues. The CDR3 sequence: CASSLRVAEAFF. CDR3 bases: TGTGCCAGCAGCCTCAGGGTCGCTGAAGCTTTCTTT.

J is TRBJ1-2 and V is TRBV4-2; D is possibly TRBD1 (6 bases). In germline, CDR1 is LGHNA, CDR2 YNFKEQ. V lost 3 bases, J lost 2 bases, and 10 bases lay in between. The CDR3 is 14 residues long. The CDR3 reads CASSQRQENYGYTF. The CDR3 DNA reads TGTGCCAGCAGCCAGAGACAGGAGAACTATGGCTACACCTTC.

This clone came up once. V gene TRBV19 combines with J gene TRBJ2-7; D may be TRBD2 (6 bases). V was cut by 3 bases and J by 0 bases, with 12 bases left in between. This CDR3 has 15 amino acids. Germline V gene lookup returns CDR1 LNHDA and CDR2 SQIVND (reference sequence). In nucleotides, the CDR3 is TGTGCCAGTAGTATCGCAGCTAGCGCCTCCTACGAGCAGTACTTC. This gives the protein CASSIAASASYEQYF.

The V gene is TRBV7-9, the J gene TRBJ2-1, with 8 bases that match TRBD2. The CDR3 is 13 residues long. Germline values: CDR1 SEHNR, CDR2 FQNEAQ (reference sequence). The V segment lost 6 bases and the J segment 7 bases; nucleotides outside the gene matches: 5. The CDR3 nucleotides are TGTGCCAGCAGAGGGACTAGGGGAAATGAGCAGTTCTTC. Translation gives CASRGTRGNEQFF. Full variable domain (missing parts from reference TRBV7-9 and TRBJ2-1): DTGVSQNPRHKITKRGQNVTFRCDPISEHNRLYWYRQTLGQGPEFLTYFQNEAQLEKSRLLSDRFSAERPKGSFSTLEIQRTEQGDSAMYLCASRGTRGNEQFFGPGTRLTVL.

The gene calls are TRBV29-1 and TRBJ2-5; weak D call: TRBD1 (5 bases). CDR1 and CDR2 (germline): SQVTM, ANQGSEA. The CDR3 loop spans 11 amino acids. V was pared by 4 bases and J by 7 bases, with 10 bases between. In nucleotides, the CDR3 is TGCAGCGTTGTCAGGGATGTGACCCAGTACTTC. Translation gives CSVVRDVTQYF.

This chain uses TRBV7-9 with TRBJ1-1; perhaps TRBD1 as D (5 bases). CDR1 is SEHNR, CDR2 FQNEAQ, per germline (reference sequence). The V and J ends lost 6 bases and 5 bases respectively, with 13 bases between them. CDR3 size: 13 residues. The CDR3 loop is CASSTTGGTEAFF. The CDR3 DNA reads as TGTGCCAGCAGTACCACCGGGGGAACTGAAGCTTTCTTT.

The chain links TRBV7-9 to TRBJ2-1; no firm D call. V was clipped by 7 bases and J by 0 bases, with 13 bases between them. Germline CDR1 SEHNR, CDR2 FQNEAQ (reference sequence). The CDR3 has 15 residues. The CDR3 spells CASTRVPSSYNEQFF. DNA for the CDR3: TGTGCCAGCACACGAGTCCCAAGCTCCTACAATGAGCAGTTCTTC. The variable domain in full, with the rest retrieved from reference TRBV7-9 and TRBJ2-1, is DTGVSQNPRHKITKRGQNVTFRCDPISEHNRLYWYRQTLGQGPEFLTYFQNEAQLEKSRLLSDRFSAERPKGSFSTLEIQRTEQGDSAMYLCASTRVPSSYNEQFFGPGTRLTVL.

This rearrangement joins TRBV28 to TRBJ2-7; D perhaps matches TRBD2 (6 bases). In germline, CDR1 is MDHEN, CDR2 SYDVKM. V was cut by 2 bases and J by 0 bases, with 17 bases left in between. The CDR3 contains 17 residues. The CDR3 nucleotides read TGTGCCAGCAGTTTAGGGTTTGTAGCGGCAGACTCCTACGAGCAGTACTTC. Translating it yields CASSLGFVAADSYEQYF.

The chain's CDR3 is CASSPPTYEQYF. CDR3 nucleotide sequence: TGTGCCAGCAGCCCCCCCACCTACGAGCAGTACTTC. V and J are TRBV7-9 and TRBJ2-7; D gene unclear. Germline-derived CDR1 and CDR2 are SEHNR and FQNEAQ (reference sequence). V lost 5 bases to trimming and J lost 2 bases, with 7 bases between them. The CDR3 runs 12 residues.

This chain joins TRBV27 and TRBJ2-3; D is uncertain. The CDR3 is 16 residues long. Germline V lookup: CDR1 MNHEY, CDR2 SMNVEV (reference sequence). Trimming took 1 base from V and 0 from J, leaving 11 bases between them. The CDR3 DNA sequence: TGTGCCAGCAGTTTATGGGCCGTATCTAGCACAGATACGCAGTATTTT. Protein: CASSLWAVSSTDTQYF.

CDR3 nucleotide sequence: TGTGCCAGCAGCGTAGTCGCCAGCGGGCTATACAATGAGCAGTTCTTC. Amino acid sequence: CASSVVASGLYNEQFF. The V call is TRBV9, the J call TRBJ2-1, with a weak D call TRBD2 (6 bases). Deletions cut 0 bases from V and 4 bases from J, with 14 bases between. Per the germline V gene, CDR1 is SGDLS and CDR2 is YYNGEE. The CDR3 is made up of 16 amino acids. Variable domain in full (rest from reference TRBV9 and TRBJ2-1): DSGVTQTPKHLITATGQRVTLRCSPRSGDLSVYWYQQSLDQGLQFLIQYYNGEERAKGNILERFSAQQFPDLHSELNLSSLELGDSALYFCASSVVASGLYNEQFFGPGTRLTVL.

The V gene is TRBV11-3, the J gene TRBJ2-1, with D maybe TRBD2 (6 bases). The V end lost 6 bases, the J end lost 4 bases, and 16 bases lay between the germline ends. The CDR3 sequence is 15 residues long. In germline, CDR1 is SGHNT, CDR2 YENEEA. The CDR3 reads CASSKNHGGYNEQFF. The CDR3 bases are TGTGCCAGCAGTAAGAACCACGGGGGATACAATGAGCAGTTCTTC.

The CDR3 bases are TGTGCCAGCAGTTTTTCAGGGGCCTCCTCCTACGAGCAGTACTTC. This codes for CASSFSGASSYEQYF. J is TRBJ2-7 and V is TRBV27; possibly TRBD1 for D (6 bases). Trimming shortened V by 3 bases and J by 0 bases, and 12 bases separated the two germline ends. This CDR3 has 15 amino acids. Germline V gene lookup returns CDR1 MNHEY and CDR2 SMNVEV (reference sequence).

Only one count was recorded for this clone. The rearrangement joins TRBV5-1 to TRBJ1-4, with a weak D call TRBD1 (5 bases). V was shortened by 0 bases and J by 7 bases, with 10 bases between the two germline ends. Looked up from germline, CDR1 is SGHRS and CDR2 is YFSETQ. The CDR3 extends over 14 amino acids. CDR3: CASSLEGRREKLFF. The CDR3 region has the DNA TGCGCCAGCAGCTTGGAGGGGAGGCGTGAAAAACTGTTTTTT. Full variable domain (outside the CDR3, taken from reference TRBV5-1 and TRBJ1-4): KAGVTQTPRYLIKTRGQQVTLSCSPISGHRSVSWYQQTPGQGLQFLFEYFSETQRNKGNFPGRFSGRQFSNSRSEMNVSTLELGDSALYLCASSLEGRREKLFFGSGTQLSVL.

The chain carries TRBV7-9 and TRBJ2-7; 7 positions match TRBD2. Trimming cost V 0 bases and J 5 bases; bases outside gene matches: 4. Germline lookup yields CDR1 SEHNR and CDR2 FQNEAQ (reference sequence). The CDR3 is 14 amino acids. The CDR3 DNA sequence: TGTGCCAGCAGCTTAGCGGGAGGGCCCCACGAGCAGTACTTC. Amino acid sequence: CASSLAGGPHEQYF.

The CDR3 DNA is TGCAGCGTTGGAAGTCAGGAGACCCAGTACTTC. Its protein is CSVGSQETQYF. The J gene is TRBJ2-5, the V gene TRBV29-1; D remains ambiguous. This CDR3 spans 11 amino acids. Germline V gives CDR1 SQVTM, CDR2 ANQGSEA. V dropped 4 bases and J dropped 5 bases, with 8 bases sitting between them. Supplemented by reference TRBV29-1 and TRBJ2-5, the full variable domain reads SAVISQKPSRDICQRGTSLTIQCQVDSQVTMMFWYRQQPGQSLTLIATANQGSEATYESGFVIDKFPISRPNLTFSTLTVSNMSPEDSSIYLCSVGSQETQYFGPGTRLLVL.

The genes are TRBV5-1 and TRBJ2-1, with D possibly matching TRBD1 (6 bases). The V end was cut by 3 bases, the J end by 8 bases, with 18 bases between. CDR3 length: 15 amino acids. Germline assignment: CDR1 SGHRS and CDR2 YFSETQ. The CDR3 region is CASSWRSRTVDEQFF. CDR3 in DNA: TGCGCCAGCAGCTGGCGATCCCGGACAGTTGATGAGCAGTTCTTC.

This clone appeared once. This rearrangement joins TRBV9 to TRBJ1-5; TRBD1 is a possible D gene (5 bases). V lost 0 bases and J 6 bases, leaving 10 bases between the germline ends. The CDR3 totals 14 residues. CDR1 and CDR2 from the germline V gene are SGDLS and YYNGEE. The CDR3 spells CASSVGGGGQPQHF. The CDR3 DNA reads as TGTGCCAGCAGCGTAGGCGGGGGGGGTCAGCCCCAGCATTTT. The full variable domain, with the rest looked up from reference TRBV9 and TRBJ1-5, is DSGVTQTPKHLITATGQRVTLRCSPRSGDLSVYWYQQSLDQGLQFLIQYYNGEERAKGNILERFSAQQFPDLHSELNLSSLELGDSALYFCASSVGGGGQPQHFGDGTRLSIL.

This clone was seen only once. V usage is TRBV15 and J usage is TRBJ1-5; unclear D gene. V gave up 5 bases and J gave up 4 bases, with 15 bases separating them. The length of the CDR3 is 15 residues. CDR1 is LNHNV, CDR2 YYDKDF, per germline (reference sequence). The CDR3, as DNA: TGTGCCACCAGCCTTGAACAGCTGATTAATCAGCCCCAGCATTTT. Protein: CATSLEQLINQPQHF.

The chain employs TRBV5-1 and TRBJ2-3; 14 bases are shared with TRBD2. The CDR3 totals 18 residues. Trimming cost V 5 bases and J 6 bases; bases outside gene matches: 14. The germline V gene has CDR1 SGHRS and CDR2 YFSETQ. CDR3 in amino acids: CASSLPTGTSGSSDTQYF. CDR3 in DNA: TGCGCCAGCAGTTTGCCTACCGGGACTAGCGGGAGTTCGGATACGCAGTATTTT.

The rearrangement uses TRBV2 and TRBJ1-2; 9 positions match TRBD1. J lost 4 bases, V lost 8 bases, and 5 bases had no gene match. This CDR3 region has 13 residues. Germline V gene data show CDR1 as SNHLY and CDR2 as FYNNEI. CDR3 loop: CASRGQGLYGYTF. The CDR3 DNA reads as TGTGCCAGCCGGGGACAGGGCCTCTATGGCTACACCTTC.

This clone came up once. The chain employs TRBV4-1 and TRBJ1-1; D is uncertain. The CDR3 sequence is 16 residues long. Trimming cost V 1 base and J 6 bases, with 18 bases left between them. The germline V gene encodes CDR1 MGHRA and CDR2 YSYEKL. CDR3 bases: TGCGCCAGCAGCCAAGTGAGTGCGAGTTTGATAGCTGAAGCTTTCTTT. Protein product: CASSQVSASLIAEAFF.